This T cell receptor (beta chain) was found in a study of blood T cell repertoires in COVID-19. For the study at large: There were acute and convalescent COVID-19 samples, and they came from the United States, Italy and Spain. PBMCs, B-cell-depleted T cells, or T cells were the source of the cDNA or gDNA that made up the material.

Under the authors' procedure: It was from reference gene primer amplification that nucleated cell counts were estimated. Profiling relied on immunoSEQ multiplex PCR, and the TCRdb table lists in-frame clones only, not all of them. V, J and clone size derive from that table, while D and trimming were established from the DNA sequence. The top ten clones hold 15% to 20% of a sample with 23,000 or so clones, about 89% of them seen once. The CDR3 has 16 residues. Looked up from germline, CDR1 is SGHKS and CDR2 is YYEKEE (reference sequence). The ends were cut back, 0 bases at V and 7 bases at J, with 14 bases in the middle.

Source material: peripheral blood. The chain carries TRBV5-5 and TRBJ1-6; tentative D call: TRBD1 (5 bases). The origin of this receptor is a man between 65 and 85 years old with active COVID-19. The CDR3 DNA follows: TGTGCCAGCAGCTTGGGAATCCTAGGGGTAAATTCACCCCTCCACTTT. Its protein product is CASSLGILGVNSPLHF. Full variable domain (outside the CDR3, taken from reference TRBV5-5 and TRBJ1-6): DAGVTQSPTHLIKTRGQQVTLRCSPISGHKSVSWYQQVLGQGPQFIFQYYEKEERGRGNFPDRFSARQFPNYSSELNVNALLLGDSALYLCASSLGILGVNSPLHFGNGTRLTVT.